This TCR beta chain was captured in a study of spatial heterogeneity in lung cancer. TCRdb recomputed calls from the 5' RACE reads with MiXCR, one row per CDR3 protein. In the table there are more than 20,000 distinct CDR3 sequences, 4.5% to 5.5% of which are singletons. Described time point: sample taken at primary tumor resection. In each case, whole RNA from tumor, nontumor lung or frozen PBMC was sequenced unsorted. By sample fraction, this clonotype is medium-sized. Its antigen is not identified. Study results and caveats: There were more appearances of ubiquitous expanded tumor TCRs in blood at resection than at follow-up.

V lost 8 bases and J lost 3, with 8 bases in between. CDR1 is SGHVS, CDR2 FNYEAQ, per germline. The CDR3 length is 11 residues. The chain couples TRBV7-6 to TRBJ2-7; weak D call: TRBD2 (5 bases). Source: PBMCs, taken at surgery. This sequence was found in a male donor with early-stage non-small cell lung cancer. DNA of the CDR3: TGTGCCAGCGGAGGCAGCTACGAGCAGTACTTC. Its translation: CASGGSYEQYF.